These 21 T cell receptor beta chains originate from one sample sequenced in a study of T cells in Graves' hyperthyroidism and ophthalmopathy. Using RNA transcripts as the source, TCR beta CDR3 regions were amplified. When the TCR CDR3 underwent first-round RT-PCR, the HTBI primer set was used. TCRdb independently ran MiXCR on the multiplex PCR reads; one entry per CDR3 protein. The table lists about 350,000 distinct CDR3 sequences, around 13% of them singletons. The sequenced sample consisted of blood. These receptor sequences come from a woman under 40 with Graves' hyperthyroidism.

This clonotype appeared many times. The CDR3 loop reads CASSFAGQGPYEQYF. The CDR3 DNA sequence: TGTGCCAGCAGTTTTGCGGGACAGGGCCCCTACGAGCAGTACTTC. The chain combines TRBV28 with TRBJ2-7; TRBD1 matches 9 bases. The CDR3 is 15 amino acids. V was clipped by 3 bases and J by 2 bases; unmatched bases: 5. Germline CDR1 and CDR2: MDHEN and SYDVKM.

This clonotype has a count of ten or more. This chain connects TRBV28 to TRBJ2-1; D not resolved. This CDR3 is 13 amino acids long. Trimming left V 2 bases short and J 6 bases short, with 8 bases between. CDR1 and CDR2 from the germline V gene are MDHEN and SYDVKM. The CDR3 DNA reads TGTGCCAGCAGTTTAGACCCCTCCAATGAGCAGTTCTTC. Its translation is CASSLDPSNEQFF.

This clonotype was picked up many times. In DNA, the CDR3 is TGCAGTGCTAGCAGAACTAGCGGGAGTCGCGAGCAGTACTTC. It translates to CSASRTSGSREQYF. The J gene is TRBJ2-7, the V gene TRBV20-1, with 11 bases aligning to TRBD2. With V trimmed by 3 bases and J by 6 bases, 7 bases remained unmatched. The CDR3 has 14 amino acids. CDR1 is DFQATT, CDR2 SNEGSKA, per germline (reference sequence).

This clonotype came up many times. The genes are TRBV15 and TRBJ2-7; 12 nucleotides line up with TRBD2. The CDR3 has 16 amino acids. Germline V gene lookup returns CDR1 LNHNV and CDR2 YYDKDF (reference sequence). V was clipped by 5 bases and J by 7 bases; unmatched bases: 12. Here the CDR3 reads CATSGSLGLAGSEQYF. CDR3 coding DNA: TGTGCCACCAGCGGAAGCCTGGGACTAGCGGGTAGTGAGCAGTACTTC.

This clonotype was counted ten times or more. The J gene is TRBJ2-1, the V gene TRBV9; 9 bases map to TRBD2. Germline V CDR1 and CDR2: SGDLS, YYNGEE. The CDR3 covers 16 residues. Losses at the gene ends were 3 bases for V and 7 bases for J; bases not matched to a gene: 11. The CDR3: CASSATRTSVGNEQFF. CDR3 DNA sequence: TGTGCCAGCAGCGCAACCAGGACTAGCGTAGGTAATGAGCAGTTCTTC.

The chain joins TRBV20-1 to TRBJ2-1; 12 bases are shared with TRBD2. Per germline, CDR1 DFQATT and CDR2 SNEGSKA (reference sequence). The CDR3 totals 19 residues. V lost 4 bases and J lost 8; bases outside the gene matches: 21. The CDR3 DNA reads as TGCAGTGCTATTACGACCGGACTAGCGGGAAAATGGGAGTACGATGAGCAGTTCTTC. Translated: CSAITTGLAGKWEYDEQFF.

This clonotype was seen ten or more times. The chain joins TRBV6-6 to TRBJ1-1; D gene unclear. V shed 2 bases and J shed 7 bases, with 11 bases lying between them. The CDR3 length is 13 residues. Looked up from germline, CDR1 is MNHNY and CDR2 is SVGAGI (reference sequence). CDR3 loop: CASSYRELREAFF. CDR3 in DNA: TGTGCCAGCAGTTACCGTGAACTCCGTGAAGCTTTCTTT.

The V gene is TRBV13, the J gene TRBJ2-1; possibly TRBD2 for D (5 bases). Trimming took off 5 bases at V and 5 bases at J, with 10 bases between the two ends. Germline V gene sequence: CDR1 PRHDT, CDR2 FYEKMQ (reference sequence). This CDR3 contains 13 residues. The CDR3 here is CASSPTRNNEQFF. CDR3 in DNA: TGTGCCAGCAGCCCAACTAGAAACAATGAGCAGTTCTTC. The complete variable domain, with remaining parts taken from reference TRBV13 and TRBJ2-1, reads AAGVIQSPRHLIKEKRETATLKCYPIPRHDTVYWYQQGPGQDPQFLISFYEKMQSDKGSIPDRFSAQQFSDYHSELNMSSLELGDSALYFCASSPTRNNEQFFGPGTRLTVL.

This clonotype was seen repeatedly, ten times or more. The chain links TRBV11-2 to TRBJ1-2; D may be TRBD1 (6 bases). This CDR3 spans 14 amino acids. Germline CDR1 reads SGHAT; CDR2 reads FQNNGV. With 2 bases removed from V and 3 bases from J, the gap between germline ends came to 10 bases. Here the CDR3 DNA reads TGTGCCAGCAGCTTATGGGCAGGGGACTATGGCTACACCTTC. Encoded protein: CASSLWAGDYGYTF.

This clonotype showed up many times. The chain combines TRBV11-2 with TRBJ2-7, with TRBD2 matching 7 bases. After removal of 5 bases from V and 3 bases from J, the junction contained 10 bases not matched to a gene. CDR3 length: 15 amino acids. In germline, CDR1 is SGHAT, CDR2 FQNNGV. The CDR3 DNA follows: TGTGCCAGCAGCCAAATGGGCGGGAGCGGCTACGAGCAGTACTTC. Protein sequence: CASSQMGGSGYEQYF. Using reference TRBV11-2 and TRBJ2-7 for the parts outside the CDR3, the full variable domain is EAGVAQSPRYKIIEKRQSVAFWCNPISGHATLYWYQQILGQGPKLLIQFQNNGVVDDSQLPKDRFSAERLKGVDSTLKIQPAKLEDSAVYLCASSQMGGSGYEQYFGPGTRLTVT.

This clonotype came up many times. J is TRBJ1-6 and V is TRBV7-9; D gene uncertain. Germline CDR1 is SEHNR and CDR2 is FQNEAQ (reference sequence). The CDR3 consists of 11 residues. The V and J ends lost 5 bases and 7 bases respectively, with 3 bases between them. The CDR3 spells CASSRNSPLHF. CDR3 in DNA: TGTGCCAGCAGCAGGAATTCACCCCTCCACTTT.

The chain links TRBV5-4 to TRBJ2-1; 7 bases align to TRBD2. Germline V gene sequence: CDR1 SGHNT, CDR2 YYREEE (reference sequence). Trimming removed 3 bases from V and 6 bases from J; junction bases left unmatched: 6. The CDR3 totals 14 residues. This CDR3 reads CASSYSGGSNEQFF. CDR3 bases: TGTGCCAGCAGCTATTCTGGCGGGAGCAATGAGCAGTTCTTC.

In this sample, this clonotype turned up many times. The genes are TRBV2 and TRBJ1-4, with no clear D. Trimming left V 1 base short and J 1 base short, with 7 bases between. The CDR3 contains 15 residues. Germline V lookup: CDR1 SNHLY, CDR2 FYNNEI. The CDR3 spells CASSEGAGTNEKLFF. CDR3 nucleotides: TGTGCCAGCAGTGAAGGGGCAGGAACTAATGAAAAACTGTTTTTT.

This rearrangement joins TRBV4-3 to TRBJ1-5, with D possibly TRBD1 on 5 matching bases. The germline CDR1 and CDR2 sequences are LGHNA and YSLEER. Trimming pared 0 bases from V and 7 bases from J, leaving 16 bases between. The CDR3 has 16 residues. CDR3 sequence: CASSQDRISRDQPQHF. CDR3 sequence (DNA): TGCGCCAGCAGCCAAGATCGGATCAGCAGGGACCAGCCCCAGCATTTT.

The rearrangement joins TRBV18 to TRBJ1-1; D is unclear. CDR1 and CDR2 (germline): KGHSH, LQKENI. The CDR3 spans 16 residues. V was shortened by 6 bases and J by 1 base, with 18 bases between the two germline ends. The CDR3 DNA is TGTGCCAGCTCCCCCACGGGCGCGGCTAAGAACACTGAAGCTTTCTTT. This encodes CASSPTGAAKNTEAFF.

This clonotype was counted many times. The chain has TRBV27 and TRBJ2-7; possibly TRBD1 for D (6 bases). V shed 0 bases and J shed 2 bases, with 14 bases lying between them. The germline V gene has CDR1 MNHEY and CDR2 SMNVEV (reference sequence). The CDR3 spans 16 residues. CDR3 nucleotide sequence: TGTGCCAGCAGTTTATCCCCAACAGGGTCGACCTACGAGCAGTACTTC. Its translation is CASSLSPTGSTYEQYF.

This clonotype was seen ten or more times. The V call is TRBV20-1, the J call TRBJ2-7; 7 bases are shared with TRBD2. The CDR3 loop spans 12 amino acids. The V gene's germline CDR1 is DFQATT and CDR2 SNEGSKA (reference sequence). Losses at the gene ends were 6 bases for V and 5 bases for J; bases not matched to a gene: 7. CDR3 in DNA: TGCAGTGCGCTAGCGGTCCGTAACGAGCAGTACTTC. This codes for CSALAVRNEQYF.

This clonotype was found a few times. The chain carries TRBV30 and TRBJ2-1; D uncertain. In germline, CDR1 is GTSNPN, CDR2 SVGIG (reference sequence). The V end lost 3 bases, the J end lost 4 bases, and 4 bases lay between the germline ends. This CDR3 comprises 11 residues. Written as DNA, the CDR3 is TGTGCCTGGAGCGATTACAATGAGCAGTTCTTC. Translated: CAWSDYNEQFF.

This clonotype was recorded at least ten times. The V and J genes are TRBV6-1 and TRBJ1-1, with 7 bases lining up with TRBD1. In germline, CDR1 is MNHNS, CDR2 SASEGT. This CDR3 has 16 residues. V gave up 3 bases and J gave up 1 base; unmatched junction bases: 8. This CDR3 is CASSDPSRQGNTEAFF. In DNA, the CDR3 is TGTGCCAGCAGTGACCCCTCCAGACAGGGGAACACTGAAGCTTTCTTT.

In its sample, this clonotype was seen a few times. This chain uses TRBV6-5 with TRBJ1-6, with a possible D match to TRBD1 (5 bases). Trimming left V 5 bases short and J 6 bases short, with 11 bases between. The CDR3 consists of 14 residues. Germline CDR1 reads MNHEY; CDR2 reads SVGAGI. The CDR3 loop reads CASSTDRANSPLHF. CDR3 sequence (DNA): TGTGCCAGCAGTACCGACAGAGCTAATTCACCCCTCCACTTT.

This clonotype was detected ten times or more. The chain joins TRBV15 to TRBJ2-3; possible D gene TRBD1, 5 bases. Trimming removed 1 base at V and 0 bases at J, with 14 bases between. Germline CDR1 LNHNV, CDR2 YYDKDF (reference sequence). The CDR3 consists of 17 residues. The CDR3 spells CATSRASVGVSTDTQYF. The CDR3, as DNA: TGTGCCACCAGCAGAGCTTCCGTAGGGGTCAGCACAGATACGCAGTATTTT.